Sequencing of this T cell receptor (beta chain) was carried out in a study of identical twins. This clonotype was recorded many times. Trimming shortened V by 9 bases and J by 5 bases, and 19 bases separated the two germline ends. This CDR3 has 14 residues. CDR1 is MNHEY, CDR2 SMNVEV, per germline (reference sequence). TCRdb re-called the 5' RACE reads with MiXCR, one entry per CDR3 protein. The data hold 510,000 or so distinct CDR3 sequences, with approximately 16% observed a single time. These data also featured in a second study, about yellow fever vaccine responses in identical twins.

This TCR came from a woman under 30 in good health. Sequenced: CD4+ T cells sorted from blood. The V gene is TRBV27, the J gene TRBJ2-5; D gene unclear. This CDR3 reads CASRRSRVGETQYF. The CDR3 DNA reads TGTGCCAGTAGAAGGAGCCGGGTCGGGGAGACCCAGTACTTC.